These T cell receptor beta chains were read from a single sample in a study of ipilimumab plus nivolumab after autologous stem cell transplantation. Clones were read by immunoSEQ multiplex PCR, and TCRdb kept only the in-frame ones, dropping some. The table includes roughly 10,000 clones, about 81% detected once. The source was PBMCs, collected in a trial of ipilimumab plus nivolumab as post-transplant consolidation. The receptors were sampled from a male donor with diffuse large B-cell lymphoma. CDR3s include the opening cysteine and the closing phenylalanine or tryptophan. D genes are given only for firm matches. Size values are once, few and many counts, or a class for expanded clones, and some rows have none.

TRBV2	few	TRBD2	TRBJ2-7	TGTGCCAGCAGTGAAATCGGCGGGGGCTACGAGCAGTACTTC	CASSEIGGGYEQYF
TRBV18	NA	NA	TRBJ1-1	TGTGCCAGCTCACCAAACAGGGTTACGGCTGAAGCTTTCTTT	CASSPNRVTAEAFF
TRBV13	NA	NA	TRBJ2-1	TGTGCCAGCTCTACAGCCGGGAGCTCCTACAATGAGCAGTTCTTC	CASSTAGSSYNEQFF
TRBV7-8	medium-sized	NA	TRBJ2-3	TGTGCCAGCAGCTTGGGTACAGGGCTGACTAGCACAGATACGCAGTATTTT	CASSLGTGLTSTDTQYF
TRBV7-3	NA	NA	TRBJ2-2	TGTGCCAGCAGATTGGGGACCGGGGAGCTGTTTTTT	CASRLGTGELFF
TRBV2	NA	NA	TRBJ1-1	TGTGCCAGCAGAGAAAAAGCTGAGAACACTGAAGCTTTCTTT	CASREKAENTEAFF
TRBV27	NA	NA	TRBJ1-2	TGTGCCAGCAGTTTAGGGGGGGGCGCTGATGGCTACACCTTC	CASSLGGGADGYTF
TRBV7-6	NA	TRBD1	TRBJ1-2	TGTGCCAGCACCGGACAGGTTTTCTATGGCTACACCTTC	CASTGQVFYGYTF
TRBV5-1	NA	NA	TRBJ2-7	TGCGCCAGCAGCTTGGTATCCGACTACGAGCAGTACTTC	CASSLVSDYEQYF
TRBV7-7	NA	TRBD1	TRBJ1-1	TGTGCTAGCAGCTTAGAGGTAGGGCAGGGGGGCACTGAAGCTTTCTTT	CASSLEVGQGGTEAFF
TRBV5-6	NA	NA	TRBJ1-1	TGTGCCAGCAGCTCCAGATGGGTTTACACTGAAGCTTTCTTT	CASSSRWVYTEAFF
TRBV9	NA	NA	TRBJ2-1	TGTGCCAGCGGCAGGGATGACCACAATGAGCAGTTCTTC	CASGRDDHNEQFF
TRBV30	NA	NA	TRBJ2-5	TGTGCCAGGCAGGGTGCAGGACCCCAGGCCCAGTACTTC	CARQGAGPQAQYF
TRBV7-9	NA	TRBD2	TRBJ2-1	TGTGCCAGCAGCTTTAGCGGGGGGGCCGGCAATGAGCAGTTCTTC	CASSFSGGAGNEQFF
TRBV30	NA	NA	TRBJ1-4	TGTGCCTGGACCGGGACTAATGAAAAACTGTTTTTT	CAWTGTNEKLFF
TRBV5-6	NA	TRBD2	TRBJ2-3	TGTGCCAGCAGCTTCGGGACTAGCGGGGGGATTAGCACAGATACGCAGTATTTT	CASSFGTSGGISTDTQYF
TRBV2	few	TRBD1	TRBJ1-2	TGTGCCAGCAGTACCTGGGGACAGGGGAGAGATGGCTACACCTTC	CASSTWGQGRDGYTF
TRBV18	once	NA	TRBJ1-1	TGTGCCAGCTCACGGGAAGAGAACACTGAAGCTTTCTTT	CASSREENTEAFF
TRBV21-1	NA	NA	TRBJ1-3	TGTGCCAGCAGCAGCGATTGGCAGTCTGGAAACACCATATATTTT	CASSSDWQSGNTIYF
TRBV27	NA	TRBD2	TRBJ2-4	TGTGCCAGCAGTCGACTAGCGGGGGACCTAGCCAAAAACATTCAGTACTTC	CASSRLAGDLAKNIQYF
TRBV6-5	NA	TRBD1	TRBJ2-7	TGTGCCAGCAGTTACATGGGACAGGGGAGTTTCTACGAGCAGTACTTC	CASSYMGQGSFYEQYF
TRBV11-2	NA	NA	TRBJ2-2	TGTGCCAGCAGCTTAGTGGTCGAAAACACCGGGGAGCTGTTTTTT	CASSLVVENTGELFF
TRBV2	NA	NA	TRBJ2-1	TGTGCCAGCTTACCCCCCGGGGGCCAGCAGTTCTTC	CASLPPGGQQFF
TRBV5-1	NA	NA	TRBJ1-1	TGCGCCAGCAGCCCCGGCAGGGGAGGGAACACTGAAGCTTTCTTT	CASSPGRGGNTEAFF
TRBV5-5	NA	NA	TRBJ2-7	TGTGCCAGCAGCTTAGAGGCGAGCTCCTACGAGCAGTACTTC	CASSLEASSYEQYF
TRBV4-3	NA	NA	TRBJ2-3	TGCGCCAGCAGCCAAGATGGGGGAGGGACAGCGGATACGCAGTATTTT	CASSQDGGGTADTQYF
TRBV10-3	NA	NA	TRBJ2-5	TGTGCCATCAGTGAGTCAGAGACCCAGTACTTC	CAISESETQYF
TRBV4-2	NA	TRBD2	TRBJ2-1	TGTGCCAGCAGCCAAGATTGGCGGGGGGGCGGGAATGAGCAGTTCTTC	CASSQDWRGGGNEQFF
TRBV12-5	NA	TRBD1	TRBJ2-5	TGTGCTAGTGCCTTGGGACAGAGGGTTTGGGAGACCCAGTACTTC	CASALGQRVWETQYF
TRBV2	NA	TRBD2	TRBJ2-7	TGTGCCAGCAGCGGGGGGAGTCTCGGAGAGCAGTACTTC	CASSGGSLGEQYF
TRBV4-3	NA	NA	TRBJ1-4	TGCGCCAGCAGCCAAGAGGCCAGGTCCTCAACTAATGAAAAACTGTTTTTT	CASSQEARSSTNEKLFF
TRBV18	NA	NA	TRBJ2-2	TGTGCCAGCTCGCCCTGGCAGACGGCGAACACCGGGGAGCTGTTTTTT	CASSPWQTANTGELFF
TRBV4-2	medium-sized	NA	TRBJ2-7	TGTGCCAGCAGCCAAGTTGGGGTAATGGGCTCCTACGAGCAGTACTTC	CASSQVGVMGSYEQYF
TRBV28	NA	TRBD1	TRBJ2-3	TGTGCCAGCAGTTTTTGGACAGGGGACACAGATACGCAGTATTTT	CASSFWTGDTDTQYF
TRBV9	medium-sized	NA	TRBJ1-5	TGTGCCAGCAGCGTAGGGGGTCCCAATCAGCCCCAGCATTTT	CASSVGGPNQPQHF
TRBV27	NA	NA	TRBJ1-5	TGTGCCAGCCGACCTTGGGCAGGGGATCAGCCCCAGCATTTT	CASRPWAGDQPQHF
TRBV28	NA	NA	TRBJ1-4	TGTGCCAGCAGTTTACTTGACAGAGTTTCCCCAACTAATGAAAAACTGTTTTTT	CASSLLDRVSPTNEKLFF
TRBV4-1	few	NA	TRBJ2-7	TGCGCCAGCAGCCTCAGCCCGACCTACGAGCAGTACTTC	CASSLSPTYEQYF
TRBV2	NA	TRBD1	TRBJ2-7	TGTGCCAGCAGGGAGGACAGGGACTACGAGCAGTACTTC	CASREDRDYEQYF
TRBV18	NA	TRBD1	TRBJ2-7	TGTGCCAGCTCACCCAGGGGGCCCTACGAGCAGTACTTC	CASSPRGPYEQYF
TRBV7-6	NA	NA	TRBJ1-6	TGTGCCAGCAGCTTGGCAGGGGCCGATAATTCACCCCTCCACTTT	CASSLAGADNSPLHF
TRBV19	NA	NA	TRBJ1-5	TGTGCCAGTAGTATCCAGACAAATCAGCCCCAGCATTTT	CASSIQTNQPQHF
TRBV7-2	once	NA	TRBJ1-5	TGTGCCAGCAGCTTAGACAGATTGACAGTAGATAGCAATCAGCCCCAGCATTTT	CASSLDRLTVDSNQPQHF
TRBV7-9	once	NA	TRBJ2-7	TGTGCCAGCAGCTACCGGACAGCCTCCTACGAGCAGTACTTC	CASSYRTASYEQYF
TRBV28	NA	TRBD1	TRBJ2-5	TGTGCCAGCAGTTTAGACAGGGGGCGAGAGACCCAGTACTTC	CASSLDRGRETQYF
TRBV18	NA	NA	TRBJ1-1	TGTGCCAGCTCACCACTTAACGGGGGGTTAGCTTTCTTT	CASSPLNGGLAFF
TRBV13	large	TRBD1	TRBJ1-6	TGTGCCAGCAGCTTACTAGACAGGGGCGATAATTCACCCCTCCACTTT	CASSLLDRGDNSPLHF
TRBV30	NA	NA	TRBJ1-1	TGTGCCTGGAGTGTAGAGGTGAACACTGAAGCTTTCTTT	CAWSVEVNTEAFF
TRBV19	NA	NA	TRBJ1-6	TGTGCCAGTAGTCCCAACCGCCCTAATTCACCCCTCCACTTT	CASSPNRPNSPLHF
TRBV6-6	NA	NA	TRBJ1-1	TGTGCCAGCAGTGACGGGAAGAACACTGAAGCTTTCTTT	CASSDGKNTEAFF
TRBV28	NA	TRBD1	TRBJ2-7	TGTGCCAGCAGTACCCCGGACAGGGTACACTACGAGCAGTACTTC	CASSTPDRVHYEQYF
TRBV5-1	few	NA	TRBJ2-5	TGCGCCAGCAGCCTTAGGGGGTACCAAGAGACCCAGTACTTC	CASSLRGYQETQYF
TRBV11-2	once	NA	TRBJ1-4	TGTGCCAGCTCCCAGTCTGCAACTAATGAAAAACTGTTTTTT	CASSQSATNEKLFF
TRBV6-6	NA	NA	TRBJ2-1	TGTGCCAGCAGTTCCCCTGGAGTAGTATACAATGAGCAGTTCTTC	CASSSPGVVYNEQFF
TRBV7-2	NA	TRBD2	TRBJ2-1	TGTGCCAGCAGCCAAAACCTGGAACTAGCGGCACGTGAGCAGTTCTTC	CASSQNLELAAREQFF
TRBV7-3	NA	NA	TRBJ2-3	TGTGCCAGCAGCTTAAATGCAGCAGATACGCAGTATTTT	CASSLNAADTQYF
TRBV5-1	NA	TRBD2	TRBJ2-5	TGCGCCAGCAGCTTGGAACAGCGGGGGGGTCGAGAGACCCAGTACTTC	CASSLEQRGGRETQYF
TRBV4-2	NA	TRBD1	TRBJ2-7	TGTGCCAGCAGCCAAGATCTTGGGACAGGGCACTACGAGCAGTACTTC	CASSQDLGTGHYEQYF
TRBV2	NA	NA	TRBJ2-5	TGTGCCAGCAGTGAAAGGGCGGTACAAGAGACCCAGTACTTC	CASSERAVQETQYF
TRBV28	NA	NA	TRBJ1-1	TGTGCCAGCAGAACCCCATCGGCAGGGACTACCGAAGCTTTCTTT	CASRTPSAGTTEAFF